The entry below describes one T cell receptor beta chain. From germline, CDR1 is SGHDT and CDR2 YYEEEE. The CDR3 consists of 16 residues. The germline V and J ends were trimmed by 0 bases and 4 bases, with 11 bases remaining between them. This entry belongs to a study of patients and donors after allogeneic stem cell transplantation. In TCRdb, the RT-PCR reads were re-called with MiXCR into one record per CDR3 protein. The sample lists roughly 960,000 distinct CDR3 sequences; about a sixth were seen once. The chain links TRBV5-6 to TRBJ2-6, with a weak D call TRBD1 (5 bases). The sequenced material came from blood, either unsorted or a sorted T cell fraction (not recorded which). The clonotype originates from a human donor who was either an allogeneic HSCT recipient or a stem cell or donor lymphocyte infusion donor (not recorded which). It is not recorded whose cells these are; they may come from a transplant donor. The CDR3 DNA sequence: TGTGCCAGCAGCTTGGACAGGTTGGGAGGGGCCAACGTCCTGACTTTC. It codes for CASSLDRLGGANVLTF.